The clone carrying this T cell receptor beta chain was counted a few times. Its antigen is not identified. The treatment was: approximately nine-day PBMC culture with coronavirus spike peptide pools or control peptides (ViraFEST assay). Patients returned positive PCR results between March and December 2020, earlier than US Alpha, Beta and Delta variants. Looked up from germline, CDR1 is MNHNS and CDR2 is SASEGT. CDR3 length equals 13 residues. V was pared by 7 bases and J by 1 base, with 4 bases of the junction left unmatched. Sequence data for DNA of cultured CD4+ T cells were generated by the Oncomine TCR Beta short-read assay. From the PCR reads, TCRdb called clonotypes with MiXCR, one entry per CDR3 protein. The table records roughly 13,000 distinct CDR3 sequences, around 46% of them present only once. This sample is drawn from a study of vaccination and CD4 T cells after COVID-19. Overall study: Once diagnosed, patients had post-COVID samples drawn a median about 100 days later (range 35 to 161). Control cultures were given a CEFX pool, an HIV-1 Nef pool, or no peptide.

The chain has TRBV6-1 and TRBJ2-7; 7 bases line up with TRBD1. This sequence originates from a human donor with COVID-19. Material for sequencing was cultured CD4+ T cells from blood. CDR3 coding DNA: TGTGCCAGCACGAGACAGGGTTCCTACGAGCAGTACTTC. This sequence encodes CASTRQGSYEQYF.